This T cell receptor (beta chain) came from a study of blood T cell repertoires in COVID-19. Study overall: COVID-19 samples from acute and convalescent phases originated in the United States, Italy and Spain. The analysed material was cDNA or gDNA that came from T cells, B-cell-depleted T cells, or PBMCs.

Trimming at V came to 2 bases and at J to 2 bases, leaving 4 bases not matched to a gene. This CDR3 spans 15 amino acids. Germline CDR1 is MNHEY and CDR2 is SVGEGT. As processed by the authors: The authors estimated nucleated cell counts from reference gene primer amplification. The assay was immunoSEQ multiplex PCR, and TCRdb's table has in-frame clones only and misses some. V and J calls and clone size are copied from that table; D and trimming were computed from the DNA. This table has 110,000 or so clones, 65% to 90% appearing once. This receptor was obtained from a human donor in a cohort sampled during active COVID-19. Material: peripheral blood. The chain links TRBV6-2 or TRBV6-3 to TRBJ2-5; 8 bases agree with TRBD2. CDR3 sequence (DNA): TGTGCCAGCAGTTACCGGGGGGGGATTCAAGAGACCCAGTACTTC. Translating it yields CASSYRGGIQETQYF.